This T cell receptor (beta chain) is drawn from a study of identical twins. Study findings and constraints: The conclusions drew on cross-sectional statistical analysis instead of tracking the same donors.

On this clonotype itself: Its antigen is undetermined.

Deletions cut 2 bases from V and 3 bases from J, with 12 bases between. This CDR3 is built from 15 residues. Germline V gives CDR1 SEHNR, CDR2 FQNEAQ (reference sequence). It was template switching that added a universal primer site, and there were unique molecular identifiers on the cDNA. TCRdb ran MiXCR on the 5' RACE reads and lists one entry per CDR3 protein. The sample contains approximately 690,000 distinct CDR3 sequences, 5.5% to 7.5% of which appear only once. Sequencing was performed on naive T cells sorted from blood. The sequence was obtained from a man aged 18 to 35 in good health. The J gene is TRBJ2-3, the V gene TRBV7-9; D is ambiguous. CDR3 amino acids: CASSLSRVETDTQYF. The CDR3 nucleotides are TGTGCCAGCAGCTTATCTCGGGTTGAGACAGATACGCAGTATTTT.